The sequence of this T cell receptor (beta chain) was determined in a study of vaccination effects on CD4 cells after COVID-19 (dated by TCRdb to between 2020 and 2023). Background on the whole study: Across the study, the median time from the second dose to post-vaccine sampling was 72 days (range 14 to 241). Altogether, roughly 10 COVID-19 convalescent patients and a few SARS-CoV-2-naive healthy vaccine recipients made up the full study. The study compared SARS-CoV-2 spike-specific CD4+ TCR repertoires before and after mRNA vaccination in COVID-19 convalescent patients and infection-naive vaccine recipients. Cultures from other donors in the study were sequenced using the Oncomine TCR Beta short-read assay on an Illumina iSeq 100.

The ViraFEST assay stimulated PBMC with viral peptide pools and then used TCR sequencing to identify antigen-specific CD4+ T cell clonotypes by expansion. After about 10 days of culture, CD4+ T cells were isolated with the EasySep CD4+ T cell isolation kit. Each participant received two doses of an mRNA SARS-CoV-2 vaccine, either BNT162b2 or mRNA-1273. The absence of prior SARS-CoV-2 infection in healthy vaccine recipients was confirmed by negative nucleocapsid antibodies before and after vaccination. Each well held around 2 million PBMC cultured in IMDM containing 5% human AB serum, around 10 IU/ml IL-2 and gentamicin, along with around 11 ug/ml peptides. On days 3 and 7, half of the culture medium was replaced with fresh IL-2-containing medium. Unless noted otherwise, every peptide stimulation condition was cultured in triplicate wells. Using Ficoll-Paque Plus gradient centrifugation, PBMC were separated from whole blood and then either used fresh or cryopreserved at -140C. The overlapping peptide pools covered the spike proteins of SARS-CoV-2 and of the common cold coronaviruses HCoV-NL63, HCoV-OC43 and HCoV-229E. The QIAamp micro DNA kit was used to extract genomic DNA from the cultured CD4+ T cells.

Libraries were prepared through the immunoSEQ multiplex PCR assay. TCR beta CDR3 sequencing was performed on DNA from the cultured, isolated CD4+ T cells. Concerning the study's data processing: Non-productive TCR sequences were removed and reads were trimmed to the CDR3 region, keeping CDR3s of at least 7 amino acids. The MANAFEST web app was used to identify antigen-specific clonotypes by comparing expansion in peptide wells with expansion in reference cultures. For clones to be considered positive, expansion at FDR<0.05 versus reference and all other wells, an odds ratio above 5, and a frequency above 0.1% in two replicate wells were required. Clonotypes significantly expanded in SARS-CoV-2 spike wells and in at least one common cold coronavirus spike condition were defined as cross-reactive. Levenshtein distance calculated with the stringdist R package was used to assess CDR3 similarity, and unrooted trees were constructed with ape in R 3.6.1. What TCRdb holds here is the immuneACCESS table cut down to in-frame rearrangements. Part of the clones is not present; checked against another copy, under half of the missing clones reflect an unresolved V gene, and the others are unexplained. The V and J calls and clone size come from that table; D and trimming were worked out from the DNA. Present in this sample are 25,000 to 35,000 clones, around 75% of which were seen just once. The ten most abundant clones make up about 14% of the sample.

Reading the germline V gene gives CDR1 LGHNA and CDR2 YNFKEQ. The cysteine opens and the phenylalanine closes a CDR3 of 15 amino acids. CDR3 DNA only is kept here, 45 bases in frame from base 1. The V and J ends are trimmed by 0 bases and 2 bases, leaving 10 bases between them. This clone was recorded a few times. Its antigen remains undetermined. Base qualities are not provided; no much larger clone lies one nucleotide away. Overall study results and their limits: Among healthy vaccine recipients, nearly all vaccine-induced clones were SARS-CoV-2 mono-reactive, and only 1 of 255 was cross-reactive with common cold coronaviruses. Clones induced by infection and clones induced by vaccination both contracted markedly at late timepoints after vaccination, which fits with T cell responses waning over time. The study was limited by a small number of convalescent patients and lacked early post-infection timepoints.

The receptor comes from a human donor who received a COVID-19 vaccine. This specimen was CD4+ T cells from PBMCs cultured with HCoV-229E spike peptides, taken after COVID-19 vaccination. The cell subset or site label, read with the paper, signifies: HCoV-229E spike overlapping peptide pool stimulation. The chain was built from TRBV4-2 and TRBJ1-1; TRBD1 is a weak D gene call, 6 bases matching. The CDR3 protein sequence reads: CASSQEGGGNTEAFF. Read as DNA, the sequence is TGTGCCAGCAGCCAAGAAGGGGGGGGAAACACTGAAGCTTTCTTT.